This entry features one T cell receptor (beta chain) sequence. Methods used by the authors: Nucleated cell counts were estimated from reference gene primer amplification. This table comes from immunoSEQ multiplex PCR, and its TCRdb copy is limited to in-frame clones, with some not included. V and J calls plus clone size are reproduced from that table; the DNA served to infer D and trimming. The sample yields about 230,000 clones, around 85% seen once. The CDR3 length is 16 residues. The V gene's germline CDR1 is KGHSH and CDR2 LQKENI. Trimming removed 0 bases from V and 12 bases from J; junction bases left unmatched: 8. The source of the sample is a study of blood T cell repertoires in COVID-19. Background on the study: COVID-19 samples, acute and convalescent, were from the United States, Italy and Spain. The analysed material was cDNA or gDNA that came from T cells, B-cell-depleted T cells, or PBMCs.

The V call is TRBV18, the J call TRBJ2-3, with 14 bases lining up with TRBD2. The clonotype comes from a woman over 75 with acute or convalescent COVID-19. The sequenced material came from peripheral blood. CDR3: CASSPPGTSGGRPQYF. Written as DNA, the CDR3 is TGTGCCAGCTCACCACCAGGGACTAGCGGGGGCCGGCCACAGTATTTT.